The 14 T cell receptor beta chains presented below share a single source sample, sequenced in a study of blood T cells in healthy people across ages. The use of a sample-barcoded 5' primer and a J-beta primer mix characterized a second PCR of about 7 to 12 cycles. TCRdb independently ran MiXCR on the 5' RACE reads; one entry per CDR3 protein. The sample has more than 650,000 distinct CDR3 sequences; 20% to 25% are singletons. The sample consisted of blood. These receptors were taken from a man aged 70 or older in good health.

The genes are TRBV29-1 and TRBJ2-3, with 8 nucleotides matching TRBD1. The germline gives CDR1 SQVTM, CDR2 ANQGSEA. V lost 5 bases to trimming and J lost 3 bases; unmatched junction nucleotides: 4. The CDR3 totals 13 residues. The CDR3 loop reads CSVLRTGTDTQYF. CDR3 nucleotides: TGCAGCGTTCTCAGGACAGGGACAGATACGCAGTATTTT.

By frequency in the sample, this clonotype is large (0.1 to 1%). The V and J genes are TRBV18 and TRBJ2-5; 8 bases line up with TRBD2. This CDR3 contains 15 residues. V lost 3 bases, J lost 1 base, and 4 bases stayed unmatched. The germline V gene encodes CDR1 KGHSH and CDR2 LQKENI. CDR3 loop: CASSPVLAAQETQYF. CDR3 coding DNA: TGTGCCAGCTCACCGGTACTAGCGGCCCAAGAGACCCAGTACTTC.

This clonotype occurred a few times. The chain carries TRBV7-9 and TRBJ2-5, with TRBD1 matching over 8 bases. The better agreement between TRBJ2-7 and the DNA end casts doubt on the J call. This CDR3 comprises 18 residues. Germline CDR1 is SEHNR and CDR2 is FQNEAQ (reference sequence). The CDR3 DNA is TGTGCCAGCAGCTCATCGGGACAGGAACTTCAGGGGACCTACGAGCAGTACGTC. Translating gives CASSSSGQELQGTYEQYV.

The chain's CDR3 is CASSLDQGSTDTQYF. CDR3 bases: TGCGCCAGCAGCTTGGATCAGGGTAGCACAGATACGCAGTATTTT. This chain uses TRBV5-1 with TRBJ2-3; D possibly corresponds to TRBD1 (5 bases). This CDR3 is 15 amino acids long. The germline CDR1 and CDR2 sequences are SGHRS and YFSETQ. Trimming stripped 0 bases from V and 0 bases from J, with 8 bases between.

Only a few counts were recorded for this clonotype. The chain combines TRBV5-1 with TRBJ2-3; perhaps TRBD2 as D (5 bases). Germline lookup yields CDR1 SGHRS and CDR2 YFSETQ. Between the trimmed V and J ends, which lost 0 bases and 1 base, there was a span of 9 bases. The CDR3 extends over 15 amino acids. The CDR3: CASSLDRRGTDTQYF. The CDR3 bases are TGCGCCAGCAGCTTGGATAGGCGGGGCACAGATACGCAGTATTTT.

This sequence joins TRBV7-2 and TRBJ2-3, with D perhaps assigned TRBD1 or TRBD2 (6 bases each). The germline V gene has CDR1 SGHTA and CDR2 FQGNSA. Between the trimmed V and J ends, which lost 1 base and 3 bases, there was a span of 14 bases. This CDR3 contains 16 residues. The CDR3 sequence: CASSLGGRGRTDTQYF. DNA for the CDR3: TGTGCCAGCAGCTTAGGGGGGCGGGGACGTACAGATACGCAGTATTTT.

This chain links TRBV7-2 with TRBJ2-2; 8 nucleotides line up with TRBD1. The junction had 10 bases not matched to a gene; V was cut back by 1 base and J by 6 bases. The CDR3 extends over 17 amino acids. Germline CDR1 SGHTA, CDR2 FQGNSA. CDR3 DNA sequence: TGTGCCAGCAGCTTAGGACAGGGGATGCGGTTCCCCGGGGAGCTGTTTTTT. Its protein is CASSLGQGMRFPGELFF.

This clonotype came up a few times. This rearrangement joins TRBV20-1 to TRBJ1-5; no firm D call. Germline CDR1 reads DFQATT; CDR2 reads SNEGSKA (reference sequence). The V end was cut by 0 bases, the J end by 5 bases, with 14 bases between. This CDR3 is 15 amino acids long. The CDR3 here is CSARDLGKTHQPQHF. CDR3 in DNA: TGCAGTGCTAGAGATCTCGGGAAAACTCATCAGCCCCAGCATTTT.

A remark on this clonotype: The CDR3 does not end in the conserved phenylalanine or tryptophan, so this is likely a read error. This chain's CDR3 is CASSLGGTGHNEQFS. CDR3 nucleotides: TGTGCCAGCAGCTTGGGCGGGACAGGGCACAATGAGCAGTTCTCC. The rearrangement uses TRBV7-2 and TRBJ2-1; 9 nucleotides align to TRBD1. The CDR3 has 15 residues. Germline CDR1 reads SGHTA; CDR2 reads FQGNSA. V trimming: 3 bases; J trimming: 5 bases; junction bases outside the gene matches: 5.

The gene calls are TRBV6-4 and TRBJ2-1; 7 nucleotides agree with TRBD1. Trimming removed 8 bases from V and 6 bases from J; junction bases left unmatched: 10. This CDR3 has 14 residues. CDR1 is MRHNA and CDR2 is SNTAGT in the germline V gene. The CDR3 region is CASSRDSQSNEQFF. The CDR3 bases are TGTGCCAGCTCCCGGGACAGTCAATCCAATGAGCAGTTCTTC.

This rearrangement joins TRBV7-6 to TRBJ2-3; D not resolved. Trimming cost V 3 bases and J 6 bases, with 10 bases left between them. The CDR3 loop spans 13 amino acids. Per the germline V gene, CDR1 is SGHVS and CDR2 is FNYEAQ. This CDR3 is CASSFTMGDTQYF. DNA of the CDR3: TGTGCCAGCAGCTTTACAATGGGGGATACGCAGTATTTT. The full variable domain, in which reference TRBV7-6 and TRBJ2-3 provide the parts outside the CDR3, is GAGVSQSPRYKVTKRGQDVALRCDPISGHVSLYWYRQALGQGPEFLTYFNYEAQQDKSGLPNDRFSAERPEGSISTLTIQRTEQRDSAMYRCASSFTMGDTQYFGPGTRLTVL.

This clonotype was detected ten times or more. The rearrangement uses TRBV5-1 and TRBJ2-1, with D perhaps matching TRBD2 (5 bases). The CDR3 runs to 13 residues. Trimming left V 1 base short and J 7 bases short, with 9 bases between. In germline, CDR1 is SGHRS, CDR2 YFSETQ. CDR3 in amino acids: CASSLYGENEQFF. The CDR3 DNA is TGCGCCAGCAGCTTGTATGGGGAGAATGAGCAGTTCTTC. The full variable domain, rest sourced from reference TRBV5-1 and TRBJ2-1, is KAGVTQTPRYLIKTRGQQVTLSCSPISGHRSVSWYQQTPGQGLQFLFEYFSETQRNKGNFPGRFSGRQFSNSRSEMNVSTLELGDSALYLCASSLYGENEQFFGPGTRLTVL.

This chain connects TRBV28 to TRBJ2-5; 11 bases map to TRBD2. Trimming at V came to 4 bases and at J to 5 bases, leaving 0 bases not matched to a gene. Germline V gives CDR1 MDHEN, CDR2 SYDVKM. The CDR3 totals 13 residues. The CDR3 nucleotides are TGTGCCAGCAGTTCTAGCGGGAGGGAGACCCAGTACTTC. It translates to CASSSSGRETQYF. The full variable domain, in which reference TRBV28 and TRBJ2-5 provide the parts outside the CDR3, is DVKVTQSSRYLVKRTGEKVFLECVQDMDHENMFWYRQDPGLGLRLIYFSYDVKMKEKGDIPEGYSVSREKKERFSLILESASTNQTSMYLCASSSSGRETQYFGPGTRLLVL.

Points on this clonotype: The junction departs from germline at one end; a sequencing error may be responsible. This chain uses TRBV29-1 with TRBJ2-1, with TRBD2 as a possible D gene (6 bases). Germline V gene data show CDR1 as SQVTM and CDR2 as ANQGSEA. CDR3 length: 13 amino acids. The CDR3 here is CGVDGSSYNEQFF. CDR3 bases: TGCGGCGTTGACGGGAGCTCCTACAATGAGCAGTTCTTC.